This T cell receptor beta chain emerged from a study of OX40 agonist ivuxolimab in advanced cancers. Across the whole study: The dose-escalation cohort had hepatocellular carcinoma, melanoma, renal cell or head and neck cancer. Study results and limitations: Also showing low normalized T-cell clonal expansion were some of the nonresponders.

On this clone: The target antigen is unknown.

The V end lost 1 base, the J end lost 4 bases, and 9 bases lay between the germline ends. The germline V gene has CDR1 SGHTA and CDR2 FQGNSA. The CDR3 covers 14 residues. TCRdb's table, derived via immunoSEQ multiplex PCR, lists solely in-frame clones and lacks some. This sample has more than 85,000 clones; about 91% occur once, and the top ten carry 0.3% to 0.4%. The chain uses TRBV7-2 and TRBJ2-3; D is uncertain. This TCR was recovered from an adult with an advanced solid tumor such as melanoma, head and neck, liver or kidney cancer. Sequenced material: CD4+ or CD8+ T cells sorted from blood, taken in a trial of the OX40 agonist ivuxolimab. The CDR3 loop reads CASSLVPRSDTQYF. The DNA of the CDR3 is TGTGCCAGCAGCTTAGTTCCCCGGTCAGATACGCAGTATTTT.